The 24 T cell receptor beta chains below come from one sample, sequenced in a study of cytomegalovirus exposure and HLA in healthy donors. The PCR made use of 60 Vbeta and 13 Jbeta primers. Sequencing used immunoSEQ multiplex PCR; TCRdb keeps in-frame clones, though not all of them. The sample consists of 150,000 to 200,000 clones, roughly 80% of them appearing once. The sequenced sample consisted of PBMCs. The receptor set was obtained from a man aged 40-55 years in good health and CMV-seronegative.

The chain carries TRBV10-3 and TRBJ1-5; D unresolved. CDR1 is ENHRY and CDR2 is SYGVKD in the germline V gene. V lost 3 bases and J 5 bases, leaving 14 bases between the germline ends. The CDR3 has 15 amino acids. The CDR3 nucleotides read TGTGCCATCAGTGATGGAGTCGGGTATGATCAGCCCCAGCATTTT. This codes for CAISDGVGYDQPQHF.

The chain combines TRBV5-1 with TRBJ1-1, with D tentatively TRBD1 (5 bases). The CDR3 is 12 amino acids. Looked up from germline, CDR1 is SGHRS and CDR2 is YFSETQ. The V end lost 7 bases, the J end lost 1 base, and 8 bases lay between the germline ends. CDR3 sequence reads: CASGTGNTEAFF. CDR3 DNA: TGCGCCAGCGGGACTGGGAACACTGAAGCTTTCTTT.

This rearrangement joins TRBV28 to TRBJ2-7, with TRBD1 matching over 10 bases. This CDR3 has 16 amino acids. The ends lost 5 bases at V and 5 bases at J; junction bases unmatched: 12. Germline V gene sequence: CDR1 MDHEN, CDR2 SYDVKM. The CDR3 region has the DNA TGTGCCAGCAGTCCCCAAGGGACAGGGGACGCCCACGAGCAGTACTTC. Translation gives CASSPQGTGDAHEQYF.

This clone has a handful of counts. J is TRBJ2-1 and V is TRBV9, with a weak D call TRBD1 (6 bases). CDR1 is SGDLS, CDR2 YYNGEE, per germline. The V end was cut by 1 base, the J end by 11 bases, with 16 bases between. The CDR3 is made up of 14 amino acids. CDR3: CASSVMADQGQQFF. The CDR3 DNA is TGTGCCAGCAGCGTAATGGCTGACCAGGGGCAGCAGTTCTTC. The variable domain in full, with the rest retrieved from reference TRBV9 and TRBJ2-1, is DSGVTQTPKHLITATGQRVTLRCSPRSGDLSVYWYQQSLDQGLQFLIQYYNGEERAKGNILERFSAQQFPDLHSELNLSSLELGDSALYFCASSVMADQGQQFFGPGTRLTVL.

The rearrangement uses TRBV6-1 and TRBJ2-6; 9 nucleotides align to TRBD2. The CDR3 covers 15 residues. Germline trimming cut 11 bases from V and 0 bases from J; bases unmatched to any gene: 5. Germline V lookup: CDR1 MNHNS, CDR2 SASEGT. The CDR3 DNA is TGTGCCCGCGGGGGGGAGAGCTCTGGGGCCAACGTCCTGACTTTC. Its translation: CARGGESSGANVLTF.

As DNA, the CDR3 is TGCGCCAGCAGCCAAGATTCGCTCCCTCCGGGGACAGGGTTCGACGAGCAGTACTTC. Amino acids: CASSQDSLPPGTGFDEQYF. The chain employs TRBV4-3 and TRBJ2-7, with TRBD1 matching over 9 bases. Germline CDR1 and CDR2: LGHNA and YSLEER. This CDR3 is 19 amino acids long. After removal of 0 bases from V and 5 bases from J, the junction contained 17 bases not matched to a gene.

The CDR3 coding sequence is TGTGCCAGCAGTACCCCCGGGACAGGGTCCTATGGCTACACCTTC. This encodes CASSTPGTGSYGYTF. The chain carries TRBV28 and TRBJ1-2, with 9 nucleotides matching TRBD1. With V trimmed by 5 bases and J by 4 bases, 8 bases remained unmatched. The CDR3 sequence is 15 residues long. Germline loops: CDR1 MDHEN, CDR2 SYDVKM.

The rearrangement joins TRBV11-2 to TRBJ2-2; TRBD2 agrees at 10 bases. This CDR3 comprises 14 residues. V lost 3 bases to trimming and J lost 8 bases; unmatched junction nucleotides: 3. Germline loops: CDR1 SGHAT, CDR2 FQNNGV. The CDR3 DNA is TGTGCCAGCAGCTTTTCAGCGGGAGGGGGGGAGCTGTTTTTT. Translating gives CASSFSAGGGELFF.

This clone was observed a single time. V usage is TRBV6-1 and J usage is TRBJ2-7; TRBD1 is a possible D gene (6 bases). Germline assignment: CDR1 MNHNS and CDR2 SASEGT. This CDR3 spans 14 amino acids. Trimming stripped 5 bases from V and 6 bases from J, with 17 bases between. This CDR3 reads CASSPRQAFAEQYF. The CDR3 coding sequence is TGTGCCAGCAGTCCACGACAGGCATTCGCCGAGCAGTACTTC.

This clone was recorded once. The chain joins TRBV4-3 to TRBJ2-3, with 12 bases identical to TRBD2. The CDR3 sequence is 16 residues long. The germline CDR1 and CDR2 sequences are LGHNA and YSLEER. V shed 1 base, J shed 3 bases, and the junction held 2 bases outside the gene matches. The CDR3 region is CASSQGTSGVTDTQYF. Here the CDR3 DNA reads TGCGCCAGCAGCCAAGGGACTAGCGGGGTAACAGATACGCAGTATTTT.

V and J are TRBV9 and TRBJ2-3, with D possibly matching TRBD2 (7 bases). CDR3 length: 16 residues. V lost 0 bases and J 8 bases, leaving 19 bases between the germline ends. CDR1 is SGDLS and CDR2 is YYNGEE in the germline V gene. As DNA, the CDR3 is TGTGCCAGCAGCGTAGCGGAAACGGGGGGCTACTCTACGCAGTATTTT. Translating gives CASSVAETGGYSTQYF.

The chain links TRBV7-2 to TRBJ1-4; no firm D call. CDR3 length: 15 amino acids. Germline V gene sequence: CDR1 SGHTA, CDR2 FQGNSA. The V and J ends lost 1 base and 0 bases respectively, with 6 bases between them. CDR3 region: CASSLEPATNEKLFF. CDR3 DNA: TGTGCCAGCAGCTTAGAGCCTGCAACTAATGAAAAACTGTTTTTT.

The chain recombines TRBV19 with TRBJ2-7, with 13 bases lining up with TRBD2. Germline CDR1 LNHDA, CDR2 SQIVND (reference sequence). The V and J ends lost 6 bases and 7 bases, in that order; junction bases with no gene match: 9. CDR3 length: 15 amino acids. The CDR3 sequence is CASSPTSGGLREQYF. The CDR3 nucleotides read TGTGCCAGTAGCCCGACTAGCGGGGGGCTCCGGGAGCAGTACTTC. The entire variable domain, with the rest obtained from reference TRBV19 and TRBJ2-7, is as follows: DGGITQSPKYLFRKEGQNVTLSCEQNLNHDAMYWYRQDPGQGLRLIYYSQIVNDFQKGDIAEGYSVSREKKESFPLTVTSAQKNPTAFYLCASSPTSGGLREQYFGPGTRLTVT.

The chain couples TRBV29-1 to TRBJ2-7, with D tentatively TRBD1 (5 bases). The CDR3 sequence is 12 residues long. Germline lookup yields CDR1 SQVTM and CDR2 ANQGSEA. V dropped 6 bases and J dropped 2 bases, with 11 bases sitting between them. As DNA, the CDR3 is TGCAGCGTCCCTAGGGGCCCCTACGAGCAGTACTTC. Translated, it gives CSVPRGPYEQYF.

This chain joins TRBV5-4 and TRBJ2-2; a weak D match, TRBD2 (6 bases). Germline loops: CDR1 SGHNT, CDR2 YYREEE (reference sequence). V was trimmed by 1 base and J by 6 bases, leaving 13 bases between them. The CDR3 length is 15 residues. In DNA form, the CDR3 reads TGTGCCAGCAGCTTGCCGACTAGAAAGCCCGGGGAGCTGTTTTTT. This translates into CASSLPTRKPGELFF. The variable domain in full, completed from reference TRBV5-4 and TRBJ2-2, reads ETGVTQSPTHLIKTRGQQVTLRCSSQSGHNTVSWYQQALGQGPQFIFQYYREEENGRGNFPPRFSGLQFPNYSSELNVNALELDDSALYLCASSLPTRKPGELFFGEGSRLTVL.

The rearrangement links TRBV5-4 to TRBJ2-7; 8 bases align to TRBD2. V lost 2 bases and J lost 2; bases outside the gene matches: 12. This CDR3 region has 17 residues. CDR1 and CDR2 from the germline V gene are SGHNT and YYREEE (reference sequence). The CDR3 DNA follows: TGTGCCAGCAGCTTACCCCAGGGGAGCGGGGGAACCTACGAGCAGTACTTC. Translating it yields CASSLPQGSGGTYEQYF.

The J gene is TRBJ2-2, the V gene TRBV28; possible D gene TRBD2, 5 bases. Trimming pared 2 bases from V and 7 bases from J, leaving 14 bases between. The germline V gene encodes CDR1 MDHEN and CDR2 SYDVKM. This CDR3 has 15 amino acids. CDR3 sequence reads: CASSLQKPGVGELFF. DNA of the CDR3: TGTGCCAGCAGTTTACAGAAACCCGGGGTCGGGGAGCTGTTTTTT.

The chain carries TRBV5-1 and TRBJ2-2; TRBD1 is a possible D gene (5 bases). The CDR3 extends over 15 amino acids. CDR1 SGHRS and CDR2 YFSETQ come from the germline V gene. V lost 3 bases, J lost 0 bases, and 9 bases lay in between. CDR3 nucleotide sequence: TGCGCCAGCAGCTCAGGGTACGCGAACACCGGGGAGCTGTTTTTT. This gives the protein CASSSGYANTGELFF.

The V call is TRBV4-1, the J call TRBJ2-2; tentative D call: TRBD1 (5 bases). In germline, CDR1 is MGHRA, CDR2 YSYEKL. V was pared by 5 bases and J by 0 bases, with 10 bases between. This CDR3 contains 15 residues. The DNA of the CDR3 is TGCGCCAGCAGCGGAAGGGGATCGAACACCGGGGAGCTGTTTTTT. Residues: CASSGRGSNTGELFF.

The chain carries TRBV5-1 and TRBJ2-7, with a possible D match to TRBD2 (7 bases). Germline lookup yields CDR1 SGHRS and CDR2 YFSETQ. The CDR3 extends over 15 amino acids. Trimming removed 1 base at V and 5 bases at J, with 16 bases between. The CDR3 coding sequence is TGCGCCAGCAGCTTGCAGGGGCGGGAGTACCACGAGCAGTACTTC. Amino acid sequence: CASSLQGREYHEQYF. Using reference TRBV5-1 and TRBJ2-7 for the parts outside the CDR3, the full variable domain is KAGVTQTPRYLIKTRGQQVTLSCSPISGHRSVSWYQQTPGQGLQFLFEYFSETQRNKGNFPGRFSGRQFSNSRSEMNVSTLELGDSALYLCASSLQGREYHEQYFGPGTRLTVT.

This chain connects TRBV7-9 to TRBJ2-4, with 7 positions matching TRBD2. Per germline, CDR1 SEHNR and CDR2 FQNEAQ (reference sequence). CDR3 length equals 16 residues. J gave up 7 bases and V 4 bases, and 13 bases lay outside the gene matches. CDR3 sequence (DNA): TGTGCCAGCAGCTGGGAGACCGGGATCGGGGGGAACATTCAGTACTTC. Translated: CASSWETGIGGNIQYF.

V is TRBV28 and J is TRBJ2-7; weak D call: TRBD1 (7 bases). Germline V CDR1 and CDR2: MDHEN, SYDVKM. The CDR3 totals 12 residues. Trimming stripped 1 base from V and 7 bases from J, with 8 bases between. The CDR3 sequence: CASSLSGGEQYF. The CDR3 DNA reads TGTGCCAGCAGTTTATCAGGGGGGGAGCAGTACTTC.

V usage is TRBV11-3 and J usage is TRBJ2-2; D is perhaps TRBD1 (6 bases). CDR1 and CDR2 (germline): SGHNT, YENEEA. This CDR3 has 20 residues. Trimming stripped 5 bases from V and 6 bases from J, with 31 bases between. CDR3 sequence reads: CASSLRSPPTGPRNAGELFF. CDR3 nucleotides: TGTGCCAGCAGCCTCCGATCACCCCCGACAGGCCCGAGGAATGCCGGGGAGCTGTTTTTT.

This clone is a singleton in its sample. The rearrangement joins TRBV28 to TRBJ1-4, with D maybe TRBD1 (6 bases). V was clipped by 1 base and J by 5 bases, with 23 bases between them. The CDR3 has 19 residues. Germline lookup yields CDR1 MDHEN and CDR2 SYDVKM. This CDR3 reads CASSLLSHVLGTRNEKLFF. The CDR3 DNA reads TGTGCCAGCAGTTTATTATCCCACGTCCTGGGGACAAGGAATGAAAAACTGTTTTTT.